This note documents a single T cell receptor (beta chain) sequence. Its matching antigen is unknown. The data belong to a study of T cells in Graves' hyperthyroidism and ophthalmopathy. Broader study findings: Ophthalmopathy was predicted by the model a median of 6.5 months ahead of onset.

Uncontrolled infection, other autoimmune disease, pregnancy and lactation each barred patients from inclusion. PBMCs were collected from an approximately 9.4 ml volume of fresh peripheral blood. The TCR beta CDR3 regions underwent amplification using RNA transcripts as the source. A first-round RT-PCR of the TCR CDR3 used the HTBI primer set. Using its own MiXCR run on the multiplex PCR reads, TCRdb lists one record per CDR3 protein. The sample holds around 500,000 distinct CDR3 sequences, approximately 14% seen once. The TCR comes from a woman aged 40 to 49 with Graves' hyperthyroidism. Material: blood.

This CDR3 reads CASSQEPGTVARQPQHF. CDR3 sequence (DNA): TGCGCCAGCAGCCAAGAGCCCGGGACAGTGGCGCGTCAGCCCCAGCATTTT. This rearrangement joins TRBV4-1 to TRBJ1-5; 7 bases are shared with TRBD1. V shed 0 bases and J 6 bases; nucleotides not matched to a gene: 11. The germline gives CDR1 MGHRA, CDR2 YSYEKL. The CDR3 has 17 amino acids.